This T cell receptor beta chain emerged from a study of T cell responses to AZD1222 COVID-19 vaccine (dated by TCRdb to 2020 to 2022). The study in broad terms: A total of over 230 trial participants underwent TCR sequencing, of whom approximately 210 received two doses of AZD1222 and around 26 received two doses of the MenACWY control vaccine. Trial participants were enrolled by age into subgroups of 18-55, 56-69 and 70-plus years, and 148, 28 and 57 TCR-sequenced participants, respectively, were included in these subgroups. Overall results and qualifications from the work: A significant rise in spike-specific TCR breadth and depth was observed after two AZD1222 doses relative to day 0 and relative to MenACWY recipients. Reportedly, almost half of the unique spike-specific TCRs recognized epitopes lying outside the regions that are mutated in the B.1.351 and B.1.1.7 variants. The vaccine-associated CD4 TCRs covered the entire spike protein, and the dominant responses fell in regions 160-218 and 743-854. Participants were mostly white British and included more females than males, and it was suggested by the authors that clonal diversity may have been underestimated. Because no day 14 peak-response samples were available, repertoires were characterized only after the peak T cell response. Conclusions about previously exposed vaccinees are limited, since just six AZD1222 recipients were seropositive for SARS-CoV-2 at baseline. The 56-69-year group was small, and its depth increase did not reach significance, likely because of low power.

The CDR3 regions of human TCRbeta chains were subjected to immunosequencing. The original pipeline was this. TCRs in the repertoires were compared against a reference library of SARS-CoV-2-specific TCRs that had been generated with the MIRA antigen-specificity platform. Breadth was defined as the fraction of unique TCRs that were SARS-CoV-2-associated. Depth was defined as the fraction of total T cells that were SARS-CoV-2-associated. Using the MIRA data, every spike-specific TCR was mapped to the spike region that the TCR reacted to and assigned to either a CD4 or a CD8 class. Log10-transformed breadth and depth values were compared by one-way ANOVA with Sidak's multiple comparisons tests. TCRdb mirrors the immuneACCESS table, restricted to in-frame sequences. Some clones are absent from its copies; in checked studies, under half trace to an unresolved V gene, and the reason for the others is unknown. Clone size and V and J calls were adopted from that table, with D and trimming inferred from the DNA. The sample table shows around 200,000 clones, and approximately 94% are seen once. Of the sample, around 1.6% falls within the top ten clones.

This sample's time point label indicates: about 28 days (+/-7) after the second vaccine dose. Because spike-specific TCR depth and breadth did not differ between the two schedules, AZD1222 recipients who got a second dose at roughly 4 weeks were pooled with those who got a second dose at roughly 12 weeks. Samples from vaccinated people were obtained from the UK trials COV001 and COV002, which included a single-blind randomized controlled phase 2/3 trial of AZD1222 (ChAdOx1 nCoV-19) in healthy adults. Trial participant PBMC samples were collected at day 0 and day 28 after the second dose for TCRbeta chain sequencing. Between the V and J ends, shortened by 1 base and 5 bases respectively, the junction contains 11 bases. Looking up the germline V gene (reference sequence) yields CDR1 GTSNPN and CDR2 SVGIG. The CDR3 measures 13 amino acids from cysteine to phenylalanine. The CDR3 DNA has 39 bases and is translated from base 1.

As for this clone: The antigen this receptor binds is unknown. No per-base quality is available; no much larger clone lies one base away.

This receptor was obtained from an adult who received the AZD1222 COVID-19 vaccine. The sample consisted of peripheral blood, taken 28 days after the second AZD1222 dose. The receptor chain draws on TRBV30 and TRBJ1-1; perhaps TRBD1 is the D gene, with 6 bases matching. Here the CDR3 is given as CAWSERGYTEAFF. The bases read TGTGCCTGGAGTGAAAGGGGGTATACTGAAGCTTTCTTT.